A selection of T cell receptor beta chains follows, all from one sample in a study of T cell responses to AZD1222 COVID-19 vaccine. Produced via immunoSEQ multiplex PCR; TCRdb's table is partial and in-frame only. The sample includes about 64,000 clones, around 80% of them seen just once. The source was peripheral blood, collected 28 days after the second AZD1222 dose. The receptors here all came from an adult who received the AZD1222 COVID-19 vaccine. Each CDR3 is given with its conserved first and last residue.

V	length	J	CDR3
TRBV9	14	TRBJ1-1	CASSPPRGYTEAFF
TRBV10-3	15	TRBJ1-3	CAISDPVLSGNTIYF
TRBV6-6	14	TRBJ1-4	CASSYGQGDEKLFF
TRBV25-1	18	TRBJ2-1	CASSEPPTSGGGTNEQFF
TRBV5-4	16	TRBJ2-1	CASSLFGVSSYNEQFF
TRBV5-1	15	TRBJ2-3	CASSFTSGGTDTQYF
TRBV20-1	13	TRBJ1-2	CSASYGQGDGYTF
TRBV4-1	15	TRBJ2-2	CASSRTGGNTGELFF
TRBV5-1	14	TRBJ1-1	CASSLARGSTEAFF
TRBV27	13	TRBJ2-6	CASSLGGANVLTF
TRBV9	14	TRBJ2-2	CASSVVFDTGELFF
TRBV12-3/TRBV12-4	12	TRBJ2-7	CASRQGSLEQYF
TRBV11-2	16	TRBJ2-2	CASSFPGQGDTGELFF
TRBV9	18	TRBJ1-2	CASSGLDGQRKYNYGYTF
TRBV5-1	12	TRBJ1-1	CASSLVQGEAFF
TRBV19	15	TRBJ2-7	CASSIQASGSYEQYF
TRBV28	20	TRBJ1-6	CASSLGRVLTLESYNSPLHF